Listed here are 25 T cell receptor beta chains from one sample, sequenced in a study of shared clonotypes between healthy human individuals. Only in-frame clones appear in the TCRdb table, and some are missing; sequencing was by immunoSEQ multiplex PCR. This sample has about 2,500,000 clones, with about 92% found just once. Sequencing used naive CD4+ T cells sorted from blood. Subset given: CD45RA+ positively selected. These receptor sequences come from a man aged 18 to 29 in good health.

This sequence joins TRBV28 and TRBJ2-2; tentative D call: TRBD1 (6 bases). Germline assignment: CDR1 MDHEN and CDR2 SYDVKM. The V end lost 5 bases, the J end lost 1 base, and 17 bases lay between the germline ends. The CDR3 has 17 residues. The CDR3 is CASSELRLTGNTGELFF. In DNA, the CDR3 is TGTGCCAGCAGTGAATTACGCCTGACAGGGAACACCGGGGAGCTGTTTTTT.

The chain couples TRBV18 to TRBJ1-2; D is unclear. The CDR3 loop spans 13 amino acids. Germline CDR1 and CDR2: KGHSH and LQKENI. V lost 3 bases and J 4 bases, leaving 9 bases between the germline ends. The CDR3 is CASSPTKAYGYTF. In DNA, the CDR3 is TGTGCCAGCTCACCGACAAAGGCCTATGGCTACACCTTC.

V and J are TRBV5-1 and TRBJ1-1, with TRBD1 as a possible D gene (5 bases). Trimming pared 0 bases from V and 1 base from J, leaving 19 bases between. Germline CDR1 is SGHRS and CDR2 is YFSETQ. CDR3 length: 18 amino acids. The CDR3: CASSLGGGSGRTNTEAFF. The CDR3 DNA sequence: TGCGCCAGCAGCTTGGGGGGCGGGTCGGGCCGTACGAACACTGAAGCTTTCTTT.

The rearrangement uses TRBV27 and TRBJ2-3; TRBD2 aligns across 7 bases. Trimming removed 0 bases from V and 0 bases from J; junction bases left unmatched: 0. Germline CDR1 MNHEY, CDR2 SMNVEV (reference sequence). This CDR3 spans 15 amino acids. CDR3 coding DNA: TGTGCCAGCAGTTTATCGCGGGGGAGCACAGATACGCAGTATTTT. This sequence encodes CASSLSRGSTDTQYF.

Here the CDR3 reads CASSLQGTVSTDTQYF. The CDR3 bases are TGCGCCAGCAGCTTGCAGGGGACAGTCAGCACAGATACGCAGTATTTT. This chain joins TRBV5-1 and TRBJ2-3; 7 bases are shared with TRBD1. The CDR3 sequence is 16 residues long. J was trimmed by 0 bases and V by 1 base; bases with no gene match: 5. Germline V CDR1 and CDR2: SGHRS, YFSETQ.

V gene TRBV19 combines with J gene TRBJ1-6; a weak D match, TRBD1 (5 bases). V was shortened by 0 bases and J by 9 bases, with 18 bases between the two germline ends. Germline CDR1 reads LNHDA; CDR2 reads SQIVND (reference sequence). This CDR3 spans 17 amino acids. CDR3 coding DNA: TGTGCCAGTAGTATAGAGGGGGGGACTGTCGGAATTTCACCCCTCCACTTT. Encoded protein: CASSIEGGTVGISPLHF.

The V call is TRBV30, the J call TRBJ2-7; 11 bases fit TRBD2. Germline assignment: CDR1 GTSNPN and CDR2 SVGIG (reference sequence). This CDR3 spans 17 amino acids. V shed 0 bases and J 2 bases; nucleotides not matched to a gene: 9. The CDR3 spells CAWSVQRTSGSPYEQYF. CDR3 nucleotides: TGTGCCTGGAGTGTACAGAGGACTAGCGGGTCTCCCTACGAGCAGTACTTC.

The rearrangement joins TRBV19 to TRBJ2-1; D may be TRBD2 (6 bases). This CDR3 is built from 14 residues. V lost 6 bases and J 6 bases, leaving 15 bases between the germline ends. The germline V gene encodes CDR1 LNHDA and CDR2 SQIVND (reference sequence). CDR3 amino acids: CASRVTVTSNEQFF. The DNA for the CDR3 is TGTGCCAGTAGGGTTACCGTGACTAGCAATGAGCAGTTCTTC.

J is TRBJ2-7 and V is TRBV23-1; 7 positions match TRBD1. TRBV23-1 falls under the ORF class, with uncertain function. The CDR3 is 13 residues long. CDR3 amino acids: CAYGTENYYEQYF. CDR3 in DNA: TGCGCTTACGGGACAGAGAATTACTACGAGCAGTACTTC.

CDR3 sequence: CASSEGRGRWEQYF. In nucleotides, the CDR3 is TGCGCCAGCAGTGAGGGGAGGGGGCGCTGGGAGCAGTACTTC. The chain has TRBV10-2 and TRBJ2-7; D is perhaps TRBD1 or TRBD2 (7 bases each). The CDR3 consists of 14 residues. V lost 2 bases, J lost 7 bases, and 15 bases lay in between. Germline V gives CDR1 WSHSY, CDR2 SAAADI.

The chain recombines TRBV19 with TRBJ2-2; TRBD1 or TRBD2 may be the D gene (5 bases each). Germline V gene data show CDR1 as LNHDA and CDR2 as SQIVND (reference sequence). Trimming removed 5 bases at V and 7 bases at J, with 14 bases between. The length of the CDR3 is 14 residues. As DNA, the CDR3 is TGTGCCAGTAGTGGCAGGGAGTTCGGCGGGGAGCTGTTTTTT. Its translation is CASSGREFGGELFF.

About this clone itself: Within the sample, other DNA sequences also encode this same CDR3. The gene calls are TRBV7-2 and TRBJ2-7, with D tentatively TRBD1 (6 bases). The CDR3 consists of 12 residues. Germline V lookup: CDR1 SGHTA, CDR2 FQGNSA. V lost 6 bases to trimming and J lost 0 bases, with 6 bases between them. CDR3 region: CASRDSSYEQYF. CDR3 bases: TGTGCCAGCAGGGACAGCTCCTACGAGCAGTACTTC.

The gene calls are TRBV4-3 and TRBJ2-7; 10 bases are a match to TRBD2. The V gene's germline CDR1 is LGHNA and CDR2 YSLEER. This CDR3 spans 17 amino acids. V was pared by 0 bases and J by 7 bases, with 12 bases of the junction left unmatched. The CDR3 protein is CASSQDTGLAGVWEQYF. The CDR3 DNA follows: TGCGCCAGCAGCCAAGATACGGGTCTAGCGGGAGTCTGGGAGCAGTACTTC.

The rearrangement joins TRBV11-3 to TRBJ2-3, with 10 bases matching TRBD2. The V and J ends lost 1 base and 1 base, in that order; junction bases with no gene match: 5. Germline values: CDR1 SGHNT, CDR2 YENEEA. This CDR3 region has 17 residues. The CDR3 DNA reads TGTGCCAGCAGCTTAGGGGCTAGCGGGAGTGGCACAGATACGCAGTATTTT. Its protein is CASSLGASGSGTDTQYF.

This clone was counted once. The V and J genes are TRBV7-9 and TRBJ2-3, with D hard to call. V was pared by 3 bases and J by 3 bases, with 7 bases between. CDR1 and CDR2 (germline): SEHNR, FQNEAQ (reference sequence). The CDR3 sequence is 13 residues long. The CDR3 region has the DNA TGTGCCAGCAGCTTCGGCAAGACAGATACGCAGTATTTT. Amino acid sequence: CASSFGKTDTQYF.

The chain joins TRBV29-1 to TRBJ1-1; 10 bases map to TRBD1. With V trimmed by 4 bases and J by 1 base, 6 bases remained unmatched. This CDR3 comprises 15 residues. CDR1 SQVTM and CDR2 ANQGSEA come from the germline V gene. The CDR3 nucleotides are TGCAGCGTTGGGGACAGGGGCGATGCGAACACTGAAGCTTTCTTT. Its translation is CSVGDRGDANTEAFF.

In DNA form, the CDR3 reads TGTGCCAGCAGTGAAGGGACAGGGACGAACACCGGGGAGCTGTTTTTT. It translates to CASSEGTGTNTGELFF. This sequence joins TRBV6-4 and TRBJ2-2, with 9 bases identical to TRBD1. The germline V gene encodes CDR1 MRHNA and CDR2 SNTAGT. The CDR3 has 16 amino acids. V shed 3 bases, J shed 0 bases, and the junction held 2 bases outside the gene matches.

CDR3 nucleotide sequence: TGTGCCAGCAGCCAGGGGTCCGACAGGGTCCAAGAGACCCAGTACTTC. This codes for CASSQGSDRVQETQYF. This chain uses TRBV4-2 with TRBJ2-5; 7 bases agree with TRBD1. The germline V gene has CDR1 LGHNA and CDR2 YNFKEQ. Trimming took 3 bases from V and 1 from J; bases not matched to a gene: 8. This CDR3 has 16 amino acids.

The table lists this clone with a count of one. The chain links TRBV19 to TRBJ2-7; 13 bases line up with TRBD2. J gave up 2 bases and V 4 bases, and 5 bases lay outside the gene matches. The CDR3 length is 16 residues. CDR1 is LNHDA and CDR2 is SQIVND in the germline V gene (reference sequence). CDR3 nucleotide sequence: TGTGCCAGTAGTACGGGACTAGCGGGAAACCCCTACGAGCAGTACTTC. Translated, it gives CASSTGLAGNPYEQYF.

The chain links TRBV6-5 to TRBJ2-1; tentative D call: TRBD1 (6 bases). Trimming left V 6 bases short and J 5 bases short, with 11 bases between. The CDR3 totals 13 residues. The V gene's germline CDR1 is MNHEY and CDR2 SVGAGI. The CDR3 nucleotides are TGTGCCAGCAGCAGGGGTATCGACAATGAGCAGTTCTTC. Amino acids: CASSRGIDNEQFF.

The chain uses TRBV5-6 and TRBJ2-3; 7 bases agree with TRBD1. V dropped 2 bases and J dropped 2; count of bases not matched to a gene: 8. Germline CDR1 is SGHDT and CDR2 is YYEEEE. The CDR3 has 16 amino acids. The CDR3 reads CASSFWTGSNTDTQYF. The DNA for the CDR3 is TGTGCCAGCAGCTTCTGGACAGGATCAAACACAGATACGCAGTATTTT.

This clone was counted a single time. V usage is TRBV28 and J usage is TRBJ2-7, with D possibly being TRBD1 or TRBD2 (5 bases each). From germline, CDR1 is MDHEN and CDR2 SYDVKM. The germline V and J ends were trimmed by 1 base and 7 bases, with 11 bases remaining between them. This CDR3 comprises 13 residues. The CDR3 reads CASSLSGRGEQYF. CDR3 nucleotide sequence: TGTGCCAGCAGTTTATCAGGGCGCGGGGAGCAGTACTTC.

The chain is built from TRBV10-1 and TRBJ1-1, with a tentative D call TRBD1 (5 bases). From germline, CDR1 is WNHNN and CDR2 SYGVQD (reference sequence). Trimming removed 4 bases at V and 7 bases at J, with 10 bases between. This CDR3 has 12 residues. As DNA, the CDR3 is TGCGCCAGCAGTGGATGGGACGGTGAAGCTTTCTTT. This encodes CASSGWDGEAFF.

The chain combines TRBV6-1 with TRBJ2-7, with D uncertain. The V gene lost 0 bases and the J gene lost 6 bases, with 6 bases spanning the gap. The CDR3 contains 12 residues. Per the germline V gene, CDR1 is MNHNS and CDR2 is SASEGT. CDR3 sequence (DNA): TGTGCCAGCAGTGAAGCTAGGACCGAGCAGTACTTC. This translates into CASSEARTEQYF.

The chain links TRBV2 to TRBJ1-2, with D tentatively TRBD1 (6 bases). The CDR3 runs 14 residues. Deletions cut 1 base from V and 4 bases from J, with 10 bases between. Germline lookup yields CDR1 SNHLY and CDR2 FYNNEI. CDR3 sequence: CASSEERTVYGYTF. CDR3 in DNA: TGTGCCAGCAGTGAAGAAAGGACAGTCTATGGCTACACCTTC.